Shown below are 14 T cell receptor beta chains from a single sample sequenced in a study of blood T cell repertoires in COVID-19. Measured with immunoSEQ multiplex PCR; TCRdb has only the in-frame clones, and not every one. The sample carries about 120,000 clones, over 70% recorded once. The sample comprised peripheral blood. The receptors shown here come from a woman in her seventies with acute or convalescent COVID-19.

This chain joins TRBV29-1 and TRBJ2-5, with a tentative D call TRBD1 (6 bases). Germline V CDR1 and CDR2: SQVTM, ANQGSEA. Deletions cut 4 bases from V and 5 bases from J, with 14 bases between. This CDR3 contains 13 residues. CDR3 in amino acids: CSVGQGRAETQYF. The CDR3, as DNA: TGCAGCGTTGGGCAGGGGCGAGCGGAGACCCAGTACTTC.

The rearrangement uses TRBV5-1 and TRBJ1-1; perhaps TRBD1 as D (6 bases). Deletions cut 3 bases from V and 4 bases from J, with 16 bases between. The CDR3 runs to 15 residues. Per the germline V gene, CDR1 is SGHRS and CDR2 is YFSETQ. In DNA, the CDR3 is TGCGCCAGCAGCTCTCGGACAGAGCCAAGCACTGAAGCTTTCTTT. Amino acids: CASSSRTEPSTEAFF.

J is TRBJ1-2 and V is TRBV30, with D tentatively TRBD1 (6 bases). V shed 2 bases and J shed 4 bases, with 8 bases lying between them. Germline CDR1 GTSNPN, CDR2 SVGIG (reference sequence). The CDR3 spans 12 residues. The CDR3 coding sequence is TGTGCCTGGAGTCGGACAGCCTATGGCTACACCTTC. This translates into CAWSRTAYGYTF.

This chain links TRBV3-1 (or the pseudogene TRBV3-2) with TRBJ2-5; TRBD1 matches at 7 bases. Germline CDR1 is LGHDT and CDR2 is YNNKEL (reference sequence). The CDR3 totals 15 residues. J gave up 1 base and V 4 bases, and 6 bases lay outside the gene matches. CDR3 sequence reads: CASSPIRGIQETQYF. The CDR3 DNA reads TGTGCCAGCAGCCCCATCAGGGGGATCCAAGAGACCCAGTACTTC.

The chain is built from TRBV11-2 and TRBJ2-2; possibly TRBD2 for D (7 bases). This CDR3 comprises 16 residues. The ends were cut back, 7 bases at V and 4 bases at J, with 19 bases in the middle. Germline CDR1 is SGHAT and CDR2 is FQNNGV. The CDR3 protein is CASIFWGGLGTGELFF. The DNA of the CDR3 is TGTGCCAGCATCTTTTGGGGGGGGCTCGGCACCGGGGAGCTGTTTTTT.

Here the CDR3 DNA reads TGTGCCAGAAGCTTGGGCCAGGGATGGTGGTACACTGAAGCTTTCTTT. Amino acid sequence: CARSLGQGWWYTEAFF. The chain uses TRBV5-3 and TRBJ1-1, with D possibly TRBD1 on 5 matching bases. TRBV5-3 counts as an open reading frame of uncertain function. The CDR3 has 16 residues. The ends were cut back, 0 bases at V and 3 bases at J, with 15 bases in the middle.

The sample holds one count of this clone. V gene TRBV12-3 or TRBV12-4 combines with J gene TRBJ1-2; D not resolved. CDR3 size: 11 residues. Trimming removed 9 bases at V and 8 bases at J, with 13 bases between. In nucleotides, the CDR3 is TGTGCCAGTTTAAGGCTAGGCGGCTACACCTTC. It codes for CASLRLGGYTF.

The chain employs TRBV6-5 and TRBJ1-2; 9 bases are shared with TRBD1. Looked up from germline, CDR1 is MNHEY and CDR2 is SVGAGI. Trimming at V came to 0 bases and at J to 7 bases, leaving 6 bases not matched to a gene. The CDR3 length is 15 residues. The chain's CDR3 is CASSYSSGQGRGYTF. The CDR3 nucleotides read TGTGCCAGCAGTTACTCCTCGGGACAGGGTCGTGGCTACACCTTC.

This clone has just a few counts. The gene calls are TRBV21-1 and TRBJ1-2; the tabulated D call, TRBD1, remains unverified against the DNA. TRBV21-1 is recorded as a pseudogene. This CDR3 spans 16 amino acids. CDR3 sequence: CASSKGPGPRGDGYTF. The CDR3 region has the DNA TGTGCCAGCAGCAAAGGCCCAGGGCCTAGGGGTGATGGCTACACCTTC.

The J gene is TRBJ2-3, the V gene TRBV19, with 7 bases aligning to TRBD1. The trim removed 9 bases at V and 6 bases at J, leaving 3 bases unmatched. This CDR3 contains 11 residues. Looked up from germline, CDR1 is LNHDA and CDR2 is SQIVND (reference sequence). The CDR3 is CASRTGDTQYF. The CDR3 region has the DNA TGTGCCAGCAGGACAGGCGATACGCAGTATTTT.

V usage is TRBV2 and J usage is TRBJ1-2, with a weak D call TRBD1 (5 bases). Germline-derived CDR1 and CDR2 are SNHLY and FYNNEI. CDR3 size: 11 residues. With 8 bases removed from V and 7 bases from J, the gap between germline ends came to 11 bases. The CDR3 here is CASAGGSGYTF. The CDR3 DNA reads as TGTGCCAGCGCCGGGGGGTCTGGCTACACCTTC.

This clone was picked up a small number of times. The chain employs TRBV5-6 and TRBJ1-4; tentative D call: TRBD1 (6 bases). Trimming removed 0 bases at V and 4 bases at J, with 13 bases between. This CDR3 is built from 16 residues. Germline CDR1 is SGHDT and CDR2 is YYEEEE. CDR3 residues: CASSLAPTGDNEKLFF. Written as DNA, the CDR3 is TGTGCCAGCAGCTTGGCCCCGACAGGAGATAATGAAAAACTGTTTTTT.

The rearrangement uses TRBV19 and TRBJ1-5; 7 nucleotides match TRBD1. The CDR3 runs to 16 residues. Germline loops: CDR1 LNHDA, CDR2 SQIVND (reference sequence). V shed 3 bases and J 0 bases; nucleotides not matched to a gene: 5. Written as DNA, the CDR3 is TGTGCCAGTAGTATGTGGGACAGCTTTAGCAATCAGCCCCAGCATTTT. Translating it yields CASSMWDSFSNQPQHF.

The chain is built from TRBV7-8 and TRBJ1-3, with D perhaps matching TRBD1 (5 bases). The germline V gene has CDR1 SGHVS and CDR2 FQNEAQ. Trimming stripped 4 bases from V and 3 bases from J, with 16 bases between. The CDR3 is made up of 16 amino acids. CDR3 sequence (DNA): TGTGCCAGCAGCTCTGGCCTCGGGGGGATTGGAAACACCATATATTTT. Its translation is CASSSGLGGIGNTIYF. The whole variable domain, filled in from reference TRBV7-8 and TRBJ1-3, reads GAGVSQSPRYKVAKRGQDVALRCDPISGHVSLFWYQQALGQGPEFLTYFQNEAQLDKSGLPSDRFFAERPEGSVSTLKIQRTQQEDSAVYLCASSSGLGGIGNTIYFGEGSWLTVV.